This T cell receptor (beta chain) was identified in a study of blood T cells in healthy people across ages. Per sample, at least 6 micrograms of total RNA were extracted. The authors ran a second PCR of 7 to 11 cycles using a sample-barcoded 5' primer and a J-beta primer mix. The template-switch adaptor was a 5' adaptor with 12 random nucleotides. It tagged each cDNA molecule. TCRdb re-derived calls from the 5' RACE reads in MiXCR, one entry per CDR3 protein. The repertoire holds 700,000 or so distinct CDR3 sequences, with 40% to 45% as singletons. In regard to this clonotype: Antigen specificity is unknown.

Germline V lookup: CDR1 KGHSH, CDR2 LQKENI. V lost 3 bases and J 0 bases, leaving 15 bases between the germline ends. The CDR3 covers 17 residues. General study results and limits: Expanded clonotype shifts may have been confounded, as the donors had an unknown CMV status. More naive CD4+ cells and higher diversity were found in long-lived than in aged donors.

The chain has TRBV18 and TRBJ2-1; D possibly corresponds to TRBD2 (5 bases). The sequenced material came from blood. This TCR was recovered from a man aged 80 or over in good health. This CDR3 reads CASSPLEVGGSYNEQFF. CDR3 nucleotides: TGTGCCAGCTCACCGCTAGAGGTAGGAGGCTCCTACAATGAGCAGTTCTTC.